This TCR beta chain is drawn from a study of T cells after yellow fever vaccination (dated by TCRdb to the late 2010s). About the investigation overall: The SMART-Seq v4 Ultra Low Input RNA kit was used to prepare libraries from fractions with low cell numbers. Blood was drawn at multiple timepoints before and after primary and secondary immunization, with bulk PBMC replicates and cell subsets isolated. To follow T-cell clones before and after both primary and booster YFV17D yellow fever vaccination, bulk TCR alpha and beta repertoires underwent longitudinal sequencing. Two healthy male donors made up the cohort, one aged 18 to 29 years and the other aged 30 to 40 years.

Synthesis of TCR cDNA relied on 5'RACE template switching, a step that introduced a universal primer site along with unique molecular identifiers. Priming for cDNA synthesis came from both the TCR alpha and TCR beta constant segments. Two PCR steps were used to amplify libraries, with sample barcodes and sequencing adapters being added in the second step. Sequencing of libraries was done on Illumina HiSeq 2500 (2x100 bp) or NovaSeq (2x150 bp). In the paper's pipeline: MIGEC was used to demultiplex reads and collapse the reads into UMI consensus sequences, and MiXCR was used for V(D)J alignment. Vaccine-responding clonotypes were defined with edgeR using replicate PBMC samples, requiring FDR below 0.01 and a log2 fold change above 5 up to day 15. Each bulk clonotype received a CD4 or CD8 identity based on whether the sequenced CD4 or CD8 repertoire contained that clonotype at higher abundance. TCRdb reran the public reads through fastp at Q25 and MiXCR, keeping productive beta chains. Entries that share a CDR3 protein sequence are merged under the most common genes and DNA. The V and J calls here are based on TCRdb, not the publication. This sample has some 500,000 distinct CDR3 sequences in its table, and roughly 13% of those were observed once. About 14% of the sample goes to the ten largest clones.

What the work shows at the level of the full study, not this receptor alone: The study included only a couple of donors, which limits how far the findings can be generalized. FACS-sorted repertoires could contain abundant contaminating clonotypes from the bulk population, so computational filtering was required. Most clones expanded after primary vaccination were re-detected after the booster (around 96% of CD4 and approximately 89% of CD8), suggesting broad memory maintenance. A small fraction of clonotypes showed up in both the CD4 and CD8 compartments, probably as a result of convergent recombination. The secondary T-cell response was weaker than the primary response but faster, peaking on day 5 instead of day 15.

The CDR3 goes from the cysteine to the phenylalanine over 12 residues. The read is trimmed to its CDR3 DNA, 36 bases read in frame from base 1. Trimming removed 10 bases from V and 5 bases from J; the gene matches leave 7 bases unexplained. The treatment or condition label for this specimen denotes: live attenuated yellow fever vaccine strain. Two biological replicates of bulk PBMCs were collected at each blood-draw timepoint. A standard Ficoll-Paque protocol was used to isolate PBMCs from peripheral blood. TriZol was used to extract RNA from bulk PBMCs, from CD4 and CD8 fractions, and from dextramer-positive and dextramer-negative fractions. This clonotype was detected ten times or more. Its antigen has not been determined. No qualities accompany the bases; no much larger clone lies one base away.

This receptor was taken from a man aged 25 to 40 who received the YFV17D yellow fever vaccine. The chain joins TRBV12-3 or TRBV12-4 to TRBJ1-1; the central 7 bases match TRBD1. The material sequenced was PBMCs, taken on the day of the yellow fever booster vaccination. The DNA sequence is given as TGTGCCACGGGACAGCCACCAACTGAAGCTTTCTTT. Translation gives CATGQPPTEAFF.